A single sample gave rise to the 5 T cell receptor beta chains below, sequenced in a study of CD8 T cells in Susac syndrome. It was with random hexamers that roughly 0.45 to 1 ug RNA was reverse transcribed. Each CDR3 protein gets one entry after TCRdb re-called the immunoSEQ multiplex PCR reads with MiXCR. The sample shows about 120,000 distinct CDR3 sequences, around 90% of them seen only once. Sequenced: CD4+ T cells from PBMCs. These receptors all come from a human donor in good health.

This chain joins TRBV10-3 and TRBJ2-6; D remains ambiguous. V was trimmed by 2 bases and J by 0 bases, leaving 11 bases between them. CDR3 length: 17 residues. The germline gives CDR1 ENHRY, CDR2 SYGVKD. The CDR3 reads CAISETRTSSGANVLTF. In nucleotides, the CDR3 is TGTGCCATCAGTGAGACACGGACGAGCTCTGGGGCCAACGTCCTGACTTTC.

V and J are TRBV18 and TRBJ2-1; 8 bases are shared with TRBD1. This CDR3 has 15 amino acids. The V and J ends lost 3 bases and 8 bases, in that order; junction bases with no gene match: 9. From germline, CDR1 is KGHSH and CDR2 LQKENI. The chain's CDR3 is CASSPGQVEIYEQFF. The CDR3 region has the DNA TGTGCCAGCTCACCGGGACAGGTTGAGATCTATGAGCAGTTCTTC.

The J gene is TRBJ1-5, the V gene TRBV23-1, with D possibly matching TRBD1 (5 bases). TRBV23-1 is assigned to the ORF class and has an uncertain function. The CDR3 is 15 residues long. V dropped 6 bases and J dropped 3 bases, with 15 bases sitting between them. CDR3 loop: CASRALGRANQPQHF. Written as DNA, the CDR3 is TGCGCCAGCAGGGCCCTTGGCAGGGCCAATCAGCCCCAGCATTTT.

The table lists this clonotype with a count of one. The genes are TRBV20-1 and TRBJ2-7; D is possibly TRBD1 or TRBD2 (5 bases each). The ends were cut back, 0 bases at V and 3 bases at J, with 12 bases in the middle. The CDR3 is 14 amino acids. Germline V gene lookup returns CDR1 DFQATT and CDR2 SNEGSKA (reference sequence). Written as DNA, the CDR3 is TGCAGTGCTAGAGATAGCGACAGCGTCTACGAGCAGTACTTC. Residues: CSARDSDSVYEQYF.

The chain combines TRBV29-1 with TRBJ2-1; D is uncertain. Germline assignment: CDR1 SQVTM and CDR2 ANQGSEA. V gave up 1 base and J gave up 0 bases, with 10 bases separating them. The CDR3 spans 15 residues. CDR3 sequence: CSVEGGKGSYNEQFF. In DNA, the CDR3 is TGCAGCGTTGAAGGGGGAAAGGGCTCCTACAATGAGCAGTTCTTC.